This T cell receptor (beta chain) was observed in a study of blood T cell repertoires in COVID-19. Background on the study: Sites across the United States, Italy and Spain contributed samples from acute and convalescent COVID-19. The cDNA or gDNA used as material had been derived from T cells, B-cell-depleted T cells, or PBMCs.

The CDR3 is 14 amino acids. The V end was cut by 5 bases, the J end by 2 bases, with 12 bases between. Per germline, CDR1 SGHAT and CDR2 FQNNGV. Under the authors' procedure: Nucleated cell number was recorded as an estimate derived from reference gene primer amplification. Libraries were prepared by immunoSEQ multiplex PCR; TCRdb keeps only in-frame clonotypes and omits some of them. V and J calls and clone size are those listed in that table; D and trimming were worked out from the DNA. The sample shows fewer than 300,000 clones, less than 85% of them seen only once. The material sequenced was peripheral blood. The chain links TRBV11-2 to TRBJ2-5, with D hard to call. The TCR comes from a woman between 18 and 29 years old with acute or convalescent COVID-19. DNA for the CDR3: TGTGCCAGCAGCCGTCCCCGCAGACAAGAGACCCAGTACTTC. This gives the protein CASSRPRRQETQYF.